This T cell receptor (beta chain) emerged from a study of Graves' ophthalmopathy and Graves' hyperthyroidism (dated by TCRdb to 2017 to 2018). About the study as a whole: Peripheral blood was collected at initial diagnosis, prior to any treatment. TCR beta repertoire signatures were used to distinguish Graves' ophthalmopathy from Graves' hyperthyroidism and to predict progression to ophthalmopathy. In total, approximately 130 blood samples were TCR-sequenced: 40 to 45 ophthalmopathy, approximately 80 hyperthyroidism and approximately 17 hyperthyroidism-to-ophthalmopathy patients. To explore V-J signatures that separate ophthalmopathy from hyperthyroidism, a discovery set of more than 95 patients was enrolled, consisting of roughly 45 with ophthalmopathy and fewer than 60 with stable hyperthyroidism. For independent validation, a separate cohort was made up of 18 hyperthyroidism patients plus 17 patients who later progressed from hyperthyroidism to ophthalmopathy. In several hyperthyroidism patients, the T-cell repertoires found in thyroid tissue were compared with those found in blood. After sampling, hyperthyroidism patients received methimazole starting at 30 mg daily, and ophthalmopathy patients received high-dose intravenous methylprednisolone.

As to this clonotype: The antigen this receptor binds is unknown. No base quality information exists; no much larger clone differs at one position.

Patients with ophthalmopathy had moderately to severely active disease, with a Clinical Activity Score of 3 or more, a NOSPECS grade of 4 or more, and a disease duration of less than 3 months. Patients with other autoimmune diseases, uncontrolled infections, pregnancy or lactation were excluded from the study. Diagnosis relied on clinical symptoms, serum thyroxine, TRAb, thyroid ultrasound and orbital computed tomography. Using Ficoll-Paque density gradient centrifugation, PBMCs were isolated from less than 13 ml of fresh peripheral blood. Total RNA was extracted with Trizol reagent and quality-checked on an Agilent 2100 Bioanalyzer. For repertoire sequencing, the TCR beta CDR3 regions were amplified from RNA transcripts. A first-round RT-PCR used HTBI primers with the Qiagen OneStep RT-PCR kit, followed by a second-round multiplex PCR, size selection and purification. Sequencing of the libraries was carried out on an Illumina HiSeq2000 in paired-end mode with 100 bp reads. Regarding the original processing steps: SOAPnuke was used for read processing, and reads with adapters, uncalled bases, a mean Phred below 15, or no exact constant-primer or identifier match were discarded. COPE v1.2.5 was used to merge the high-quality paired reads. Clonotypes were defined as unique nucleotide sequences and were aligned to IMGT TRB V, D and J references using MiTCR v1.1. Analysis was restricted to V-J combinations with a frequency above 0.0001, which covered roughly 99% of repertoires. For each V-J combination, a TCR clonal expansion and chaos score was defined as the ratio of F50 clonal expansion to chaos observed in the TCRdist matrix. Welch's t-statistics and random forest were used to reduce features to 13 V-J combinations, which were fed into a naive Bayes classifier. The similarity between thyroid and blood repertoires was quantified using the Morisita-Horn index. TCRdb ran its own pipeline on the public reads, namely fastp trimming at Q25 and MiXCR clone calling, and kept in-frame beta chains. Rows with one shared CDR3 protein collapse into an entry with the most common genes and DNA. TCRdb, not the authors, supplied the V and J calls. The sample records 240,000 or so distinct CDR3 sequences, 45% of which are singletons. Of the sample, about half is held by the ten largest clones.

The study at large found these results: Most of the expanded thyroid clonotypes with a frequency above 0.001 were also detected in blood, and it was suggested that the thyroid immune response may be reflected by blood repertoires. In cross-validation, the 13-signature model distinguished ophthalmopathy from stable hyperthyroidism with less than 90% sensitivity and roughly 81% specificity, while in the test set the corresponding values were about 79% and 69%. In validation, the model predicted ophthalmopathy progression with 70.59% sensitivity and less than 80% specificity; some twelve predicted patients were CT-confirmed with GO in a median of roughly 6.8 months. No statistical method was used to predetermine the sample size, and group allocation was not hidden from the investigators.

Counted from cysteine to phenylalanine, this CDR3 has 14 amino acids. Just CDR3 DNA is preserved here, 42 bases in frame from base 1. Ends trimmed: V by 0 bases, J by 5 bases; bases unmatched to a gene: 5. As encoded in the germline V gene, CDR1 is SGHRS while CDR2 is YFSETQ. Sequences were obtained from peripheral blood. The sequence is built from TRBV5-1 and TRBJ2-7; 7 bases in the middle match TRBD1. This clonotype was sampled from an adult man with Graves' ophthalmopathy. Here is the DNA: TGCGCCAGCAGCTTGGCCGACAGGGCCCACGAGCAGTACTTC. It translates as CASSLADRAHEQYF.